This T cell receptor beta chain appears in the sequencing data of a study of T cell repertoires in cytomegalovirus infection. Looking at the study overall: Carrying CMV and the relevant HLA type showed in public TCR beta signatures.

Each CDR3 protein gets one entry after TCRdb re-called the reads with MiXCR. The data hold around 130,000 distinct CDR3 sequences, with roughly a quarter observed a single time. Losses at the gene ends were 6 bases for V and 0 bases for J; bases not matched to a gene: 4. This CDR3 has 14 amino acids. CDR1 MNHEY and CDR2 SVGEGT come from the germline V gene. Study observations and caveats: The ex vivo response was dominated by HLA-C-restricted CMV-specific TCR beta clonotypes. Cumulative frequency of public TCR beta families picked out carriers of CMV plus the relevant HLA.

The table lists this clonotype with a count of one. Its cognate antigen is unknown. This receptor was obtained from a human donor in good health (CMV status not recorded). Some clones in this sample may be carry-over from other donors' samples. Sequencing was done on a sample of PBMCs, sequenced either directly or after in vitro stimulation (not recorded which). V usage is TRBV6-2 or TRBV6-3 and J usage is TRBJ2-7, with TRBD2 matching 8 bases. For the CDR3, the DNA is TGTGCCAGCAGCGAACTAGCGGCCTCCTACGAGCAGTACTTC. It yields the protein CASSELAASYEQYF.